Listed below are T cell receptor beta chains from one sample, sequenced in a study of neurological immune-mediated disorders. TCRdb passed the 5' RACE reads through MiXCR, listing each CDR3 protein once. The sample carries about 33,000 distinct CDR3 sequences, roughly 1.6% recorded once. Specimen: PBMCs. The receptors stem from a woman in her thirties with multiple sclerosis. CDR3s include the opening cysteine and the closing phenylalanine or tryptophan. The order of the fields is J gene, D gene, clone size, V gene, CDR3 DNA, CDR3 protein. D genes are given only for firm matches. Part of the rows lack a size; the others show once, few, many or a class for expanded clones.

TRBJ2-5,-,few,TRBV9,TGTGCCAGCAGCTCCGGACGGCAAGAGACCCAGTACTTC,CASSSGRQETQYF
TRBJ2-3,-,many,TRBV7-2,TGTGCCAGCAGCTTAATAGCCGGGACATCTCTCACAGATACGCAGTATTTT,CASSLIAGTSLTDTQYF
TRBJ2-3,-,many,TRBV12-3/TRBV12-4,TGTGCCAGCACCCCGAGGGCAGATACGCAGTATTTT,CASTPRADTQYF
TRBJ2-1,TRBD2,many,TRBV27,TGTGCCAGCAGTTTAAGCGGGGGGACTAATGAGCAGTTCTTC,CASSLSGGTNEQFF
TRBJ2-6,-,many,TRBV7-6,TGTGCCAGCAGCCCGGGCTCTGGGGCCAACGTCCTGACTTTC,CASSPGSGANVLTF
TRBJ1-5,-,many,TRBV20-1,TGCAGTGCTACCGAGCCATCAGGCCTGGTGAGGCATTTT,CSATEPSGLVRHF
TRBJ1-1,-,many,TRBV7-2,TGTGCCAGCAGCCCCTACGAGGTGACCTCTGAAGCTTTCTTT,CASSPYEVTSEAFF
TRBJ2-2,-,many,TRBV5-1,TGCGCCAGCAGCCCCACAGTCACCGGGGAGCTGTTTTTT,CASSPTVTGELFF
TRBJ2-3,TRBD2,many,TRBV20-1,TGCAGTGCAGAAGCCGGGACTAGCTTGACAGATACGCAGTATTTT,CSAEAGTSLTDTQYF
TRBJ2-5,-,many,TRBV27,TGTGCCAGCAGTTTTAGGGGTTCGAAGACCCAGTACTTC,CASSFRGSKTQYF
TRBJ2-5,TRBD2,many,TRBV4-1,TGCGCCAGCAGCCTAGGGAGCGGGAAAGAGACCCAGTACTTC,CASSLGSGKETQYF
TRBJ2-7,-,many,TRBV6-2/TRBV6-3,TGTGCCAGCACTTCGAGAGGTCCCCCCTACGAGCAGTACTTC,CASTSRGPPYEQYF
TRBJ1-5,-,many,TRBV3-1,TGTGCCAGCAGCCAAGTGAGGGGAGATCAGCCCCAGCATTTT,CASSQVRGDQPQHF
TRBJ1-2,-,many,TRBV20-1,TGCAGTGCTAGAGTGAGTGCGGGGTCCTATGGCTACACCTTC,CSARVSAGSYGYTF
TRBJ1-6,-,few,TRBV6-6,TGTGCCAGCTCAGAGACTAATAATTCAACCCTCAACTTT,CASSETNNSTLNF
TRBJ1-6,-,few,TRBV4-3,TGCGCCAGCAGCCAAGATCGAATCGAGACGGGTTCAACCCTCAACTTT,CASSQDRIETGSTLNF
TRBJ1-2,-,many,TRBV27,TGTGCCAGCAGTTATTTTCCAGGGTCCCACGGCTACACCTTC,CASSYFPGSHGYTF
TRBJ2-6,-,many,TRBV6-2/TRBV6-3,TGTGCCAGCAAATCTGGGGCCAACGTCCTGACTTTC,CASKSGANVLTF
TRBJ2-7,TRBD1,many,TRBV6-6,TGTGCCAGCAGTTACAGCCACAGGGGCTGGGACGAGCAGTACTTC,CASSYSHRGWDEQYF
TRBJ1-3,-,many,TRBV4-2,TGTGCCAGCAGCCCGCCTGGCTCTGGAAACACCATATATTTT,CASSPPGSGNTIYF
TRBJ2-3,-,many,TRBV14,TGTGCCAGCAGCCAAGCTCTTAGACTAACAGATACGCAGTATTTT,CASSQALRLTDTQYF
TRBJ2-3,TRBD1,many,TRBV29-1,TGCAGCGCCTCCGGGACAGGGATTAATACGCAGTATTTT,CSASGTGINTQYF
TRBJ2-2,TRBD2,many,TRBV11-2,TGTGCCAGCAGCTTAGAGGCGGGACTACGCCCCACCGGGGAGCTGTTTTTT,CASSLEAGLRPTGELFF
TRBJ1-1,-,many,TRBV5-1,TGCGCCAGCAGCTTGCGTCGGAACTCAGTCTACAACACTGAAGCTTTCTTT,CASSLRRNSVYNTEAFF
TRBJ1-2,TRBD1,many,TRBV20-1,TGCAGTGCTAGAGTCTCAACCGCGGACAGGCCTTATGGCTACACCTTC,CSARVSTADRPYGYTF
TRBJ2-2,-,many,TRBV5-1,TGCGCCAGCAGCCGGGACCCGAACACCGGGGAGCTGTTTTTT,CASSRDPNTGELFF
TRBJ2-1,TRBD2,many,TRBV12-3/TRBV12-4,TGTGCCAGCAGTCACATAGCGGGGGGGAGGAATGAGCAGTTCTTC,CASSHIAGGRNEQFF
TRBJ2-1,TRBD1,many,TRBV12-3/TRBV12-4,TGTGCCAGCAGCAAGAGACAGGGCACCTACAATGAGCAGTTCTTC,CASSKRQGTYNEQFF
TRBJ2-3,-,many,TRBV5-1,TGCGCCAGCAGCTTCGAAGGGGATACGCAGTATTTT,CASSFEGDTQYF
TRBJ1-1,-,many,TRBV3-1,TGTGCCAGCAGCCGAGCGACAGGGAACACTGAAGCTTTCTTT,CASSRATGNTEAFF
TRBJ1-2,TRBD1,many,TRBV6-5,TGTGCCAGCAGTTCTCGGGACAGGGGTTTTGGCTACACCTTC,CASSSRDRGFGYTF
TRBJ2-3,-,-,TRBV5-1,TGCGCCAGGTCCAGGGACGGAGATAAGCAGTATTTT,CARSRDGDKQYF
TRBJ1-1,-,many,TRBV5-1,TGCGCCAGCAGCACATCCGGGACGGCTACTTTCTTT,CASSTSGTATFF
TRBJ2-2,-,many,TRBV6-2/TRBV6-3,TGTGCCAGCACTGCGAGAGATTTGAACACCGGGGAGCTGTTTTTT,CASTARDLNTGELFF
TRBJ2-5,-,many,TRBV7-2,TGTGCCAGCAGCGGGACCGACCAAGAGACCCAGTACTTC,CASSGTDQETQYF
TRBJ2-5,TRBD2,many,TRBV6-2/TRBV6-3,TGTGCCAGCAGGACCAGCGGGATTAAGACCCAGTACTTC,CASRTSGIKTQYF
TRBJ1-5,-,many,TRBV7-2,TGTGCCAGCAGCCAGGGAGGGGGTCAGCCCCAGCATTTT,CASSQGGGQPQHF
TRBJ2-1,TRBD2,many,TRBV5-1,TGCGCCAGCAGCTTGGTTCCTAGCGGGGACTACAATGAGCAGTTCTTC,CASSLVPSGDYNEQFF
TRBJ2-5,-,many,TRBV5-8,TGTGCCAGCAGCTTGGGCCACTGGAAAGAGACCCAGTACTTC,CASSLGHWKETQYF
TRBJ2-7,-,-,TRBV6-2/TRBV6-3,TGTGCCAGCAGTCGCCTTGAAGAGCAGTACTTC,CASSRLEEQYF
TRBJ2-1,-,many,TRBV7-2,TGTGCCAGCAGCTTGTTCGATGAGCAGTTCTTC,CASSLFDEQFF
TRBJ2-5,TRBD2,many,TRBV7-8,TGTGCCAGCAGCTTAGTTGCGGGGGGGGAGACCCAGTACTTC,CASSLVAGGETQYF
TRBJ2-3,TRBD1,many,TRBV3-1,TGTGCCAGCAGCAAGCCAGGGGGTACAGATACGCAGTATTTT,CASSKPGGTDTQYF
TRBJ2-7,TRBD1,many,TRBV5-1,TGCGCCAGCAGCCGGGGACAGGGGTTCAACGAGCAGTACTTC,CASSRGQGFNEQYF
TRBJ2-7,-,many,TRBV5-1,TGCGCCAGCAGCTTGGGGGCCCAGACGAACGAGCAGTACTTC,CASSLGAQTNEQYF
TRBJ2-5,TRBD2,few,TRBV20-1,TGCAGTGCAGTAGCGGGGGGGGGCCGTCGGACCCAGTACTTC,CSAVAGGGRRTQYF
TRBJ2-5,TRBD1,many,TRBV7-6,TGTGCCAGCAGCTTAGGTCACGTAGGGGACAGCCACCAAGAGACCCAGTACTTC,CASSLGHVGDSHQETQYF
TRBJ2-7,-,many,TRBV5-1,TGCGCCAGCAGCTTGGATGGAGGACGGGGCGAGCAGTACTTC,CASSLDGGRGEQYF
TRBJ2-4,TRBD1,many,TRBV3-1,TGTGCCAGCACTCCAGGGGGCTTAAAAAAAAACATTCAGTACTTC,CASTPGGLKKNIQYF
TRBJ1-5,-,many,TRBV12-3/TRBV12-4,TGTGCCAGCAGTTTAGGTAGCAATCAGCCCCAGCATTTT,CASSLGSNQPQHF
TRBJ2-7,TRBD2,many,TRBV6-6,TGTGCCAGCAGTTCGGACCCGAACGATATGGCGGGGGGTTACGAGCAGTACTTC,CASSSDPNDMAGGYEQYF
TRBJ1-1,-,many,TRBV5-1,TGCGCCAGCAGCTTGGCGGGGGGCCCGAGGGGCACTGAAGCTTTCTTT,CASSLAGGPRGTEAFF
TRBJ2-7,-,many,TRBV7-2,TGTGCCAGCAGCTTAAGGGGCCGAACCTACGAGCAGTACTTC,CASSLRGRTYEQYF
TRBJ1-2,-,many,TRBV5-1,TGCGCCAGCAGCTTGGGGGGTGGCTATGGCTACACCTTC,CASSLGGGYGYTF
TRBJ2-3,-,many,TRBV7-9,TGTGCCAGCAGCTTAGTGGAGGATACAGATACGCAGTATTTT,CASSLVEDTDTQYF
TRBJ1-6,-,many,TRBV11-2,TGTGCCAGCAGCTTAGAAGGGAGAGGATCACCCCTCCACTTT,CASSLEGRGSPLHF
TRBJ2-5,-,many,TRBV7-2,TGTGCCAGCAGCTTGGGGTACAGAAAAGAGACCCAGTACTTC,CASSLGYRKETQYF
TRBJ2-7,-,many,TRBV24-1,TGTGCCACCAGTGATTCCCGGACTACCCTAGACGAGCAGTACTTC,CATSDSRTTLDEQYF
TRBJ1-5,-,-,TRBV20-1,TGCAGTGCTCCCTCCCTTCAGCCCCAGCATTTT,CSAPSLQPQHF
TRBJ1-5,-,many,TRBV20-1,TGCAGTGCTAGAGATAGGGTGGGGGGTAGCAATCAGCCCCAGCATTTT,CSARDRVGGSNQPQHF